This T cell receptor beta chain was sequenced during a study of cytomegalovirus exposure and HLA in healthy donors. General study points: It was confirmed in vitro that a few of the CMV-associated chains were specific for CMV antigens.

It was with 60 Vbeta and 13 Jbeta primers that the PCR ran. Profiling relied on immunoSEQ multiplex PCR, and the TCRdb table lists in-frame clones only, not all of them. The table includes over 150,000 clones, around nine tenths detected once. A remark on this clone: Its antigen is undetermined.

V dropped 2 bases and J dropped 2; count of bases not matched to a gene: 7. CDR1 is SGHVS and CDR2 is FQNEAQ in the germline V gene. CDR3 length: 16 residues. This clonotype was obtained from a woman aged 30 to 39 in good health and CMV-seronegative. The V gene is TRBV7-8, the J gene TRBJ2-5; 8 bases are a match to TRBD1. The source material was PBMCs. The CDR3 here is CASSLFSGTGQETQYF. The CDR3 DNA is TGTGCCAGCAGCTTATTTTCTGGGACAGGACAAGAGACCCAGTACTTC.